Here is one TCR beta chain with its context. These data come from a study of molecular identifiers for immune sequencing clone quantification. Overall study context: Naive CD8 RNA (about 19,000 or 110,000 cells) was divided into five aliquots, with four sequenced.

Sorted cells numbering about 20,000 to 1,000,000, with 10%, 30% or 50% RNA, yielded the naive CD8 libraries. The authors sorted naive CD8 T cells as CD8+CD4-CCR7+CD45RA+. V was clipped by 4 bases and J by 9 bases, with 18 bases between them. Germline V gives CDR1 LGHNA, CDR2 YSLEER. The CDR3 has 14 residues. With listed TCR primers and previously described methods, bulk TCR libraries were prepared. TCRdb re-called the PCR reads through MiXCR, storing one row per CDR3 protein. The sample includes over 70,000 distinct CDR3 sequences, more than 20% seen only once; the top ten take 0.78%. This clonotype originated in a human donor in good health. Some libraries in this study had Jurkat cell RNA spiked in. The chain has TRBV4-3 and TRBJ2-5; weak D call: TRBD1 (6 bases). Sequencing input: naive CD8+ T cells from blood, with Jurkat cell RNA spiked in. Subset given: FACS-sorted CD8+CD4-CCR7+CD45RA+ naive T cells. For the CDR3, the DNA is TGCGCCAGCAGCCTGGGACGGGACATCGGGGCCCAGTACTTC. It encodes CASSLGRDIGAQYF.